The source of this T cell receptor beta chain is a study of Graves' ophthalmopathy and Graves' hyperthyroidism listed by TCRdb under 2018. Background on the whole study: Peripheral blood was collected at initial diagnosis, before any treatment. TCR beta repertoire signatures were used to distinguish Graves' ophthalmopathy from Graves' hyperthyroidism and to predict progression to ophthalmopathy. In total, some 130 blood samples were TCR-sequenced: under 45 ophthalmopathy, over 70 hyperthyroidism and approximately 17 hyperthyroidism-to-ophthalmopathy patients. To explore V-J signatures that separate ophthalmopathy from hyperthyroidism, a discovery set of approximately 100 patients was enrolled, consisting of about 41 with ophthalmopathy and some 56 with stable hyperthyroidism. For independent validation, a separate cohort was made up of around 19 hyperthyroidism patients plus 17 patients who later progressed from hyperthyroidism to ophthalmopathy. T-cell repertoires of thyroid tissue and blood were compared in about 6 hyperthyroidism patients. Once sampling was done, hyperthyroidism patients were given methimazole at a starting dose of 30 mg daily, while ophthalmopathy patients were given high-dose intravenous methylprednisolone. The roughly 99 discovery patients were divided at random into training and test sets in a 7:3 ratio.

This clonotype was recorded at least ten times. Its antigen remains unidentified. Per-nucleotide qualities are absent, and no much larger clonotype sits a single base away. For repertoire sequencing, TCR beta CDR3 regions were amplified from RNA transcripts. A first-round RT-PCR used HTBI primers with the Qiagen OneStep RT-PCR kit, followed by a second-round multiplex PCR, size selection and purification. The libraries underwent paired-end sequencing with 100 bp reads on an Illumina HiSeq2000. The original pipeline was this. SOAPnuke was used to process the reads, throwing out any read that had adapters, had uncalled bases, had a mean Phred below 15, or lacked an exact constant-primer or identifier match. COPE v1.2.5 was used to merge the high-quality paired reads. Unique nucleotide sequences were defined as clonotypes and aligned to IMGT TRB V, D and J references using MiTCR v1.1. Only V-J combinations with frequency above 0.0001 were analysed, covering about 99% of repertoires. For each V-J combination, a TCR clonal expansion and chaos score was defined as F50 clonal expansion divided by the chaos observed in the TCRdist matrix. Welch's t-statistics and random forest were used to reduce the features to 10 to 15 V-J combinations, which were then used as input to a naive Bayes classifier. The similarity between thyroid and blood repertoires was quantified using the Morisita-Horn index. Using fastp trimming at Q25 and MiXCR clonotype assembly, TCRdb reanalyzed the public sequencing data and kept in-frame beta chains. Entries are consolidated by CDR3 protein sequence, retaining the most common genes and DNA. The V and J calls follow TCRdb's processing rather than the paper's. This sample has 200,000 to 250,000 distinct CDR3 sequences in its table, and around a fifth of those were observed once. The top ten clonotypes cover about 46% of the sample.

Patients with ophthalmopathy had moderately to severely active disease, with a Clinical Activity Score of 3 or more, a NOSPECS grade of 4 or more, and a disease duration of less than 3 months. Patients with other autoimmune diseases, uncontrolled infections, pregnancy or lactation were excluded from the study. Clinical symptoms, serum thyroxine, TRAb, thyroid ultrasound and orbital computed tomography formed the basis of the diagnosis. Using Ficoll-Paque density gradient centrifugation, PBMCs were isolated from approximately 11 ml of fresh peripheral blood. Total RNA was extracted with Trizol reagent and quality-checked on an Agilent 2100 Bioanalyzer. Results and caveats for the whole study, not just this receptor: Sample size was not statistically predetermined, and group allocation was not concealed from the investigators. In validation, the model predicted ophthalmopathy progression with 55% to 71% sensitivity and approximately 75% specificity; some 13 predicted patients were CT-confirmed with GO in a median of about 6.1 months. Among expanded thyroid clonotypes with frequency above 0.001, most also showed up in blood, which suggests that blood repertoires may reflect the thyroid immune response. In cross-validation, the 13-signature model distinguished ophthalmopathy from stable hyperthyroidism with just over 85% sensitivity and about 81% specificity, while in the test set the corresponding values were about 79% and 69%.

This clonotype was obtained from a woman between 50 and 59 years old with Graves' ophthalmopathy. Donor details come from another sample of the same person, matched by shared clones. What was sequenced was peripheral blood.

The CDR3 is CSALLAGSNYEQYF. The DNA sequence is as follows: TGCAGTGCTTTGCTAGCGGGATCAAACTACGAGCAGTACTTC. The chain uses TRBV20-1 and TRBJ2-7; TRBD2 fits 9 bases in the junction. From the germline V gene (reference sequence), CDR1 is DFQATT and CDR2 is SNEGSKA. The CDR3, cysteine through phenylalanine, is 14 amino acids long. The CDR3 DNA has 42 bases and is translated from base 1. Relative to germline, V is missing 5 bases and J is missing 3 bases, with 8 bases of the junction outside any gene match.